This is a list of T cell receptor beta chains from one sample in a study of human T cells and chemical hapten exposure. In TCRdb, the RACE reads were re-called with MiXCR into one record per CDR3 protein. This table holds 350,000 or so distinct CDR3 sequences, around 7% found once. The starting material was whole blood, obtained in connection with sensitization to the hapten diphenylcyclopropenone (DPC). All receptors derive from a woman aged 18-29 years with alopecia areata. Some clones in this sample may be carry-over from other donors' samples. The CDR3 runs from the conserved cysteine through the conserved F or W. A D gene is named only where the DNA matches it firmly. Clone size, where shown, is once, few, many, or a class for clones that have expanded.

abundance: -; j_gene: TRBJ2-5; d_gene: TRBD2; v_gene: TRBV5-1; CDR3aa: CASSPGTSGGARETQYF; CDR3nt: TGCGCCAGCAGCCCGGGGACTAGCGGGGGGGCCCGAGAGACCCAGTACTTC
abundance: many; j_gene: TRBJ2-7; d_gene: TRBD2; v_gene: TRBV5-6; CDR3aa: CASSPMTSGPSYEQYF; CDR3nt: TGTGCCAGCAGCCCGATGACTAGCGGGCCCTCCTACGAGCAGTACTTC
abundance: few; j_gene: TRBJ2-3; d_gene: TRBD2; v_gene: TRBV15; CDR3aa: CATSRAPSGATDTQYF; CDR3nt: TGTGCCACCAGCAGAGCACCCAGCGGGGCCACAGATACGCAGTATTTT
abundance: -; j_gene: TRBJ1-1; d_gene: -; v_gene: TRBV10-3; CDR3aa: CAISVEGDSNTEAFF; CDR3nt: TGTGCCATCAGTGTGGAGGGGGACTCGAACACTGAAGCTTTCTTT
abundance: many; j_gene: TRBJ2-1; d_gene: -; v_gene: TRBV2; CDR3aa: CASSPSGPNNEQFF; CDR3nt: TGTGCCAGCAGCCCGAGCGGACCCAACAATGAGCAGTTCTTC
abundance: -; j_gene: TRBJ2-1; d_gene: -; v_gene: TRBV10-3; CDR3aa: CAIMTGYEQFF; CDR3nt: TGTGCCATCATGACAGGTTATGAGCAGTTCTTC
abundance: many; j_gene: TRBJ2-1; d_gene: -; v_gene: TRBV6-2/TRBV6-3; CDR3aa: CASSYQYNEQFF; CDR3nt: TGTGCCAGCAGTTATCAATACAATGAGCAGTTCTTC
abundance: many; j_gene: TRBJ2-2; d_gene: TRBD1; v_gene: TRBV6-6; CDR3aa: CASSYSQRGRGELFF; CDR3nt: TGTGCCAGCAGTTACTCGCAAAGGGGGCGCGGGGAGCTGTTTTTT
abundance: once; j_gene: TRBJ1-1; d_gene: -; v_gene: TRBV28; CDR3aa: CASSWSMNTEAFF; CDR3nt: TGTGCCAGCAGTTGGAGCATGAACACTGAAGCTTTCTTT
abundance: few; j_gene: TRBJ2-1; d_gene: -; v_gene: TRBV29-1; CDR3aa: CSVELVREQFF; CDR3nt: TGCAGCGTTGAACTTGTACGCGAGCAGTTCTTC
abundance: -; j_gene: TRBJ2-1; d_gene: TRBD2; v_gene: TRBV12-3/TRBV12-4; CDR3aa: CASSPGTSLREQFF; CDR3nt: TGTGCCAGCAGTCCCGGGACTAGTTTACGTGAGCAGTTCTTC
abundance: -; j_gene: TRBJ1-1; d_gene: TRBD1; v_gene: TRBV7-6; CDR3aa: CASMGFGTGQLNTEAFF; CDR3nt: TGTGCCAGCATGGGGTTTGGGACAGGTCAACTGAACACTGAAGCTTTCTTT
abundance: few; j_gene: TRBJ1-2; d_gene: -; v_gene: TRBV7-2; CDR3aa: CASSLVGHIYGYTF; CDR3nt: TGTGCCAGCAGCTTAGTCGGTCATATCTATGGCTACACCTTC
abundance: -; j_gene: TRBJ2-1; d_gene: -; v_gene: TRBV24-1; CDR3aa: CATSSRGANNNEQFF; CDR3nt: TGTGCCACCAGTTCTAGGGGGGCGAATAACAATGAGCAGTTCTTC
abundance: many; j_gene: TRBJ1-6; d_gene: -; v_gene: TRBV4-3; CDR3aa: CASSQDLGGRASPLHF; CDR3nt: TGCGCCAGCAGCCAAGATTTAGGCGGCAGGGCTTCACCCCTCCACTTT
abundance: -; j_gene: TRBJ2-5; d_gene: TRBD1; v_gene: TRBV7-8; CDR3aa: CASSLSRDRGETQYF; CDR3nt: TGTGCCAGCAGCTTAAGTCGAGACAGGGGGGAGACCCAGTACTTC
abundance: few; j_gene: TRBJ2-7; d_gene: TRBD2; v_gene: TRBV6-2/TRBV6-3; CDR3aa: CASMTSGGSTYEQYF; CDR3nt: TGTGCCAGCATGACTAGCGGGGGGTCCACCTACGAGCAGTACTTC
abundance: few; j_gene: TRBJ2-3; d_gene: -; v_gene: TRBV28; CDR3aa: CASREAGPGDTQYF; CDR3nt: TGTGCCAGCAGGGAGGCGGGACCAGGGGATACGCAGTATTTT
abundance: -; j_gene: TRBJ1-2; d_gene: TRBD1; v_gene: TRBV4-1; CDR3aa: CASSRTEGAYGYTF; CDR3nt: TGCGCCAGCAGCCGAACTGAGGGGGCCTATGGCTACACCTTC
abundance: many; j_gene: TRBJ2-7; d_gene: TRBD2; v_gene: TRBV3-1; CDR3aa: CASSQAPGTSGSYEQYF; CDR3nt: TGTGCCAGCAGCCAAGCCCCCGGGACTAGCGGGAGCTACGAGCAGTACTTC
abundance: few; j_gene: TRBJ2-1; d_gene: -; v_gene: TRBV28; CDR3aa: CASIPTPGTSYNEQFF; CDR3nt: TGTGCCAGCATCCCTACACCAGGGACCTCCTACAATGAGCAGTTCTTC
abundance: -; j_gene: TRBJ2-3; d_gene: TRBD2; v_gene: TRBV4-3; CDR3aa: CASSQDVPTSGGPSDTQYF; CDR3nt: TGCGCCAGCAGCCAAGATGTCCCAACTAGCGGGGGTCCCTCAGATACGCAGTATTTT
abundance: many; j_gene: TRBJ2-7; d_gene: -; v_gene: TRBV6-2/TRBV6-3; CDR3aa: CASSYFEDEQYF; CDR3nt: TGTGCCAGCAGTTACTTTGAGGACGAGCAGTACTTC
abundance: few; j_gene: TRBJ1-3; d_gene: -; v_gene: TRBV5-1; CDR3aa: CASSNGQFPFSGNTIYF; CDR3nt: TGCGCCAGCAGCAACGGACAGTTTCCCTTTTCTGGAAACACCATATATTTT
abundance: many; j_gene: TRBJ2-7; d_gene: TRBD1; v_gene: TRBV6-6; CDR3aa: CASSQRDSYEQYF; CDR3nt: TGTGCCAGCAGCCAACGGGACAGCTACGAGCAGTACTTC
abundance: many; j_gene: TRBJ2-4; d_gene: TRBD1; v_gene: TRBV7-9; CDR3aa: CASSQTRGRGGKNIQYF; CDR3nt: TGTGCCAGCAGCCAAACCAGGGGGCGCGGAGGCAAAAACATTCAGTACTTC
abundance: few; j_gene: TRBJ2-2; d_gene: -; v_gene: TRBV11-3; CDR3aa: CASSLDQAGLNTGELFF; CDR3nt: TGTGCCAGCAGCTTAGATCAGGCAGGGTTGAACACCGGGGAGCTGTTTTTT
abundance: many; j_gene: TRBJ2-7; d_gene: -; v_gene: TRBV6-6; CDR3aa: CARMGRGEQYF; CDR3nt: TGTGCCAGGATGGGTCGGGGCGAGCAGTACTTC
abundance: few; j_gene: TRBJ1-2; d_gene: -; v_gene: TRBV19; CDR3aa: CASGNQGYGYTF; CDR3nt: TGTGCCAGTGGAAACCAGGGCTATGGCTACACCTTC
abundance: -; j_gene: TRBJ1-5; d_gene: -; v_gene: TRBV28; CDR3aa: CASSLLESNQPQHF; CDR3nt: TGTGCCAGCAGTTTATTGGAATCCAATCAGCCCCAGCATTTT
abundance: few; j_gene: TRBJ2-2; d_gene: -; v_gene: TRBV12-5; CDR3aa: CASGLGASNTGELFF; CDR3nt: TGTGCTAGTGGTTTGGGGGCTAGCAACACCGGGGAGCTGTTTTTT
abundance: many; j_gene: TRBJ1-6; d_gene: -; v_gene: TRBV12-3/TRBV12-4; CDR3aa: CASSRDADNSPLHF; CDR3nt: TGTGCCAGCAGTCGGGACGCAGATAATTCACCCCTCCACTTT
abundance: -; j_gene: TRBJ2-6; d_gene: TRBD2; v_gene: TRBV27; CDR3aa: CASSLSPLAGGPSSGANVLTF; CDR3nt: TGTGCCAGCAGTTTATCCCCCCTAGCGGGGGGCCCGAGCTCTGGGGCCAACGTCCTGACTTTC
abundance: -; j_gene: TRBJ2-3; d_gene: TRBD1; v_gene: TRBV6-1; CDR3aa: CASRRVLTGLADTQYF; CDR3nt: TGTGCCAGCCGCCGGGTTCTGACAGGGCTTGCAGATACGCAGTATTTT
abundance: many; j_gene: TRBJ2-1; d_gene: TRBD2; v_gene: TRBV11-1; CDR3aa: CASSPGERGEDEQFF; CDR3nt: TGTGCCAGCAGCCCCGGGGAGCGGGGGGAGGATGAGCAGTTCTTC
abundance: -; j_gene: TRBJ2-1; d_gene: TRBD2; v_gene: TRBV7-2; CDR3aa: CASSLAGLAGYSSYNEQFF; CDR3nt: TGTGCCAGCAGCTTAGCTGGCCTAGCGGGCTATAGCTCCTACAATGAGCAGTTCTTC
abundance: many; j_gene: TRBJ1-6; d_gene: -; v_gene: TRBV28; CDR3aa: CASALLGRNNSPLHF; CDR3nt: TGTGCCAGTGCCTTATTGGGCAGAAATAATTCACCCCTCCACTTT
abundance: few; j_gene: TRBJ2-3; d_gene: TRBD2; v_gene: TRBV3-1; CDR3aa: CASSQPLAWASTDTQYF; CDR3nt: TGTGCCAGCAGCCAACCACTAGCGTGGGCTAGCACAGATACGCAGTATTTT
abundance: -; j_gene: TRBJ2-7; d_gene: TRBD1; v_gene: TRBV11-2; CDR3aa: CASSSQHLTGQGFLGGYYYEQYF; CDR3nt: TGTGCCAGCAGCTCTCAACACTTAACGGGACAGGGATTTCTAGGGGGCTACTACTACGAGCAGTACTTC
abundance: -; j_gene: TRBJ1-1; d_gene: -; v_gene: TRBV6-2/TRBV6-3; CDR3aa: CASSEAMAAFF; CDR3nt: TGTGCCAGCAGCGAGGCTATGGCAGCTTTCTTT
abundance: -; j_gene: TRBJ2-7; d_gene: TRBD1; v_gene: TRBV20-1; CDR3aa: CSASDRAYEQYF; CDR3nt: TGCAGTGCTAGCGACAGGGCCTACGAGCAGTACTTC
abundance: many; j_gene: TRBJ2-1; d_gene: -; v_gene: TRBV7-2; CDR3aa: CASSSKYNEQFF; CDR3nt: TGTGCCAGCAGCTCCAAATACAATGAGCAGTTCTTC
abundance: -; j_gene: TRBJ2-3; d_gene: TRBD2; v_gene: TRBV10-2; CDR3aa: CASNRLAGGQDTQYF; CDR3nt: TGCGCCAGCAATCGCCTAGCGGGGGGGCAGGATACGCAGTATTTT
abundance: many; j_gene: TRBJ1-3; d_gene: -; v_gene: TRBV9; CDR3aa: CASSPRGSEGNTIYF; CDR3nt: TGTGCCAGCAGCCCGCGGGGTTCGGAAGGAAACACCATATATTTT
abundance: many; j_gene: TRBJ2-1; d_gene: -; v_gene: TRBV6-2/TRBV6-3; CDR3aa: CASSYGVGYNEQFF; CDR3nt: TGTGCCAGCAGTTACGGGGTCGGATACAATGAGCAGTTCTTC
abundance: many; j_gene: TRBJ2-7; d_gene: -; v_gene: TRBV13; CDR3aa: CASSLGRSGYEQYF; CDR3nt: TGTGCCAGCAGCTTAGGCAGGTCAGGTTACGAGCAGTACTTC
abundance: -; j_gene: TRBJ2-5; d_gene: -; v_gene: TRBV12-3/TRBV12-4; CDR3aa: CASSFRGLETQYF; CDR3nt: TGTGCCAGCAGTTTTAGGGGGTTGGAGACCCAGTACTTC
abundance: -; j_gene: TRBJ2-1; d_gene: -; v_gene: TRBV7-3; CDR3aa: CASSLDPLEQFF; CDR3nt: TGTGCCAGCAGCTTGGACCCGCTTGAGCAGTTCTTC
abundance: -; j_gene: TRBJ2-3; d_gene: TRBD2; v_gene: TRBV7-9; CDR3aa: CASSWTLTSGSTDTQYF; CDR3nt: TGTGCCAGCAGCTGGACCCTGACTAGCGGAAGCACAGATACGCAGTATTTT
abundance: -; j_gene: TRBJ1-1; d_gene: TRBD1; v_gene: TRBV4-1; CDR3aa: CASSQRQGNTEAFF; CDR3nt: TGCGCCAGCAGCCAACGACAGGGGAACACTGAAGCTTTCTTT
abundance: -; j_gene: TRBJ2-2; d_gene: -; v_gene: TRBV20-1; CDR3aa: CSASRPYADTGELFF; CDR3nt: TGCAGTGCTAGTAGGCCGTATGCCGACACCGGGGAGCTGTTTTTT
abundance: few; j_gene: TRBJ2-1; d_gene: -; v_gene: TRBV29-1; CDR3aa: CSASENEQFF; CDR3nt: TGCAGCGCCTCGGAGAATGAGCAGTTCTTC
abundance: -; j_gene: TRBJ2-1; d_gene: TRBD2; v_gene: TRBV24-1; CDR3aa: CATSDAGLVFIRWNEQFF; CDR3nt: TGTGCCACCAGTGATGCGGGACTAGTATTCATTCGCTGGAATGAGCAGTTCTTC
abundance: -; j_gene: TRBJ2-5; d_gene: -; v_gene: TRBV7-8; CDR3aa: CASSLAFSGQETQYF; CDR3nt: TGTGCCAGCAGCTTAGCTTTCAGCGGACAAGAGACCCAGTACTTC
abundance: few; j_gene: TRBJ2-7; d_gene: -; v_gene: TRBV28; CDR3aa: CASSRISSDGSYEQYF; CDR3nt: TGTGCCAGCAGCCGGATCAGTTCGGACGGCTCCTACGAGCAGTACTTC